What follows are 10 T cell receptor beta chains derived from one specimen sequenced in a study of regulatory T cells in long-lasting Graves disease. Both iRepertoire HTBI primers and Arm-PCR of CDR3 regions were used to build the TCR beta libraries. A single record per CDR3 protein comes from TCRdb applying MiXCR to the multiplex PCR reads. The table records 540,000 or so distinct CDR3 sequences, about 14% of them present only once. Regarding time point: newly diagnosed GD, antithyroid drugs for less than 3 months. Scientists built the TCR library using RNA that was extracted from PBMCs. These data are also associated with another study on T cells in Graves' hyperthyroidism and ophthalmopathy.

The material sequenced was peripheral blood mononuclear cells (PBMCs), taken at new diagnosis, from a patient treated with antithyroid drugs. The receptors derive from a man aged 30-40 years with Graves disease.

This clonotype was detected a few times. The chain is built from TRBV4-2 and TRBJ1-2, with D uncertain. This CDR3 spans 15 amino acids. The germline V gene has CDR1 LGHNA and CDR2 YNFKEQ. V lost 4 bases, J lost 6 bases, and 18 bases lay in between. The CDR3 here is CASSRETGEWHGYTF. The CDR3 DNA follows: TGTGCCAGCAGCCGAGAGACCGGGGAGTGGCATGGCTACACCTTC.

This clonotype was seen many times. The V gene is TRBV11-1, the J gene TRBJ2-7; a weak D match, TRBD1 (6 bases). Between the trimmed V and J ends, which lost 4 bases and 5 bases, there was a span of 21 bases. Germline CDR1 and CDR2: SGHAT and FQDESV (reference sequence). The CDR3 has 16 residues. CDR3 sequence (DNA): TGTGCCAGCAGCTCCGGACGGGACACCGCGGCCCACGAGCAGTACTTC. It specifies CASSSGRDTAAHEQYF.

There are many counts of this clonotype. CDR3 nucleotides: TGTGCCACCAGTGATTCAGGGACAGGAGTCACAGATACGCAGTATTTT. Protein: CATSDSGTGVTDTQYF. The chain employs TRBV24-1 and TRBJ2-3, with 8 bases that match TRBD1. This CDR3 region has 16 residues. The V and J ends lost 2 bases and 2 bases, in that order; junction bases with no gene match: 5. The germline V gene encodes CDR1 KGHDR and CDR2 SFDVKD.

This clonotype was seen at least ten times. The chain links TRBV2 to TRBJ2-2; 13 bases are a match to TRBD2. V dropped 5 bases and J dropped 6; count of bases not matched to a gene: 12. CDR3 length: 18 residues. Germline assignment: CDR1 SNHLY and CDR2 FYNNEI. This CDR3 is CASSTSGRASTIAGELFF. CDR3 DNA: TGTGCCAGCAGTACTAGCGGGAGGGCCTCAACAATCGCCGGGGAGCTGTTTTTT. Supplemented by reference TRBV2 and TRBJ2-2, the full variable domain reads EPEVTQTPSHQVTQMGQEVILRCVPISNHLYFYWYRQILGQKVEFLVSFYNNEISEKSEIFDDQFSVERPDGSNFTLKIRSTKLEDSAMYFCASSTSGRASTIAGELFFGEGSRLTVL.

The J gene is TRBJ1-1, the V gene TRBV7-2; tentatively, D is TRBD1 (6 bases). In germline, CDR1 is SGHTA, CDR2 FQGNSA. With 1 base removed from V and 4 bases from J, the gap between germline ends came to 13 bases. The length of the CDR3 is 15 residues. The CDR3 reads CASSLDAQTGTEAFF. CDR3 nucleotide sequence: TGTGCCAGCAGCTTAGATGCCCAGACAGGCACTGAAGCTTTCTTT.

This clonotype has a count of ten or more. This chain connects TRBV7-9 to TRBJ2-7; 9 nucleotides agree with TRBD1. The length of the CDR3 is 14 residues. Germline V CDR1 and CDR2: SEHNR, FQNEAQ (reference sequence). V dropped 2 bases and J dropped 4; count of bases not matched to a gene: 3. The CDR3 bases are TGTGCCAGCAGCTTAACGGGACAGGGATACGAGCAGTACTTC. This sequence encodes CASSLTGQGYEQYF.

Many counts were recorded for this clonotype. V usage is TRBV4-1 and J usage is TRBJ2-7; D perhaps matches TRBD2 (5 bases). CDR1 and CDR2 (germline): MGHRA, YSYEKL. V shed 2 bases and J shed 6 bases, with 11 bases lying between them. The CDR3 runs to 13 residues. The CDR3 loop reads CASSQKLVSEQYF. DNA for the CDR3: TGCGCCAGCAGCCAAAAACTAGTTTCCGAGCAGTACTTC.

This clonotype was observed many times. The chain carries TRBV7-9 and TRBJ2-1; a weak D match, TRBD2 (6 bases). The V end lost 6 bases, the J end lost 0 bases, and 15 bases lay between the germline ends. This CDR3 spans 16 amino acids. In germline, CDR1 is SEHNR, CDR2 FQNEAQ (reference sequence). CDR3 sequence reads: CASSLGLPSSYNEQFF. CDR3 sequence (DNA): TGTGCCAGCAGTCTCGGACTACCCAGCTCCTACAATGAGCAGTTCTTC.

This clonotype was seen repeatedly, ten times or more. CDR3 amino acids: CASSLNRATDTQYF. The CDR3 DNA sequence: TGTGCCAGCAGCTTAAATCGGGCCACAGATACGCAGTATTTT. This chain connects TRBV7-9 to TRBJ2-3; D uncertain. Germline V CDR1 and CDR2: SEHNR, FQNEAQ (reference sequence). This CDR3 region has 14 residues. With 2 bases removed from V and 2 bases from J, the gap between germline ends came to 8 bases.

The rearrangement links TRBV5-4 to TRBJ2-1, with 7 bases aligning to TRBD2. The trim removed 0 bases at V and 8 bases at J, leaving 8 bases unmatched. Per germline, CDR1 SGHNT and CDR2 YYREEE (reference sequence). This CDR3 region has 15 residues. The DNA for the CDR3 is TGTGCCAGCAGCTTGGTAAGCGGGACCCAAGATGAGCAGTTCTTC. Encoded protein: CASSLVSGTQDEQFF.